This TCR beta chain appears in the sequencing data of a study of blood T cells in healthy people across ages. The V gene's germline CDR1 is PRHDT and CDR2 FYEKMQ (reference sequence). This CDR3 has 17 amino acids. Trimming took 4 bases from V and 4 from J; bases not matched to a gene: 15. Study-wide results and caveats: Age brought a roughly linear fall in TCR beta diversity measured per million T cells. Considered underestimates were the diversity estimates obtained from one million T cells.

A sample-barcoded 5' primer and a J-beta primer mix were used in a second PCR of roughly 7 to 11 cycles. Via MiXCR, TCRdb re-called the 5' RACE reads, giving one row per CDR3 protein. Among approximately 600,000 distinct CDR3 sequences, around 54% were seen once, and the ten largest hold approximately 37%. This clonotype was seen a handful of times. Antigen: not known. The sequenced sample was blood. The V call is TRBV13, the J call TRBJ2-5, with 7 bases identical to TRBD2. The receptor comes from a man between 60 and 75 years old in good health. CDR3 sequence (DNA): TGTGCCAGCAGCTCCCGTCCCCGACTAGCTACGGGAGAGACCCAGTACTTC. It specifies CASSSRPRLATGETQYF.